This T cell receptor beta chain was observed in a study of blood T cell repertoires in COVID-19. The CDR3 consists of 12 residues. The germline V gene encodes CDR1 MDHEN and CDR2 SYDVKM. Trimming took 5 bases from V and 7 from J, leaving 12 bases between them. Measured with immunoSEQ multiplex PCR; TCRdb has only the in-frame clones, and not every one. The sample consists of about 220,000 clones, about four fifths of them appearing once. Sequenced: peripheral blood. The chain combines TRBV28 with TRBJ2-7; no reliable D call. The clonotype comes from a woman between 35 and 50 years old with active or convalescent COVID-19. The CDR3 coding sequence is TGTGCCAGCAGTCCGCCACAGTGGGAGCAGTACTTC. It codes for CASSPPQWEQYF.